The sequence of this T cell receptor (beta chain) was determined in a study of long-term antiretroviral therapy in people with HIV (dated by TCRdb to between 2021 and 2024). About the study as a whole: The earliest samples were collected approximately a decade before the 2015 WHO recommendation for immediate ART, a period when ART was typically delayed until CD4 counts fell. Among the 30 or so participants with HIV, eleven to twelve were female. A total of under 250 cryopreserved PBMC samples were contributed to the cohort by 30 adults with confirmed HIV infection, with samples collected serially over a mean of around 6 years (range 1-12). A retrospective serial study tested whether ART initiation and durable HIV suppression were associated with changes in peripheral blood TRB repertoire composition and diversity. No cross-contamination during QIAcube processing was shown when test extractions of a monoclonal T-cell line were performed alongside 25 to 35 polyclonal samples. General study outcomes and caveats: The samples were dated from the mid-2000s to the late 2010s, and the ART regimens that were used may be less effective than current ART regimens. Because cell numbers in pre-ART samples were limited, unsorted PBMC were profiled instead of sorted CD4+ and CD8+ T cells. Owing to limited PBMC availability, only the TCR beta chain was sequenced, without alpha chain pairing. Inferences about post-ART repertoire changes are limited because no data were available on ART adherence, viral resistance or therapy changes. At every time point, the repertoire was dominated by expanded TRB clones first identified before ART initiation, although this dominance fluctuated and, in many PLHIV, declined after ART. Starting ART was linked to a significant rise in TRB diversity, yet even with long-term ART the diversity remained significantly lower than in transplant donor controls. HIV repertoires had narrower CDR3 length ranges than controls, and the network structure suggested an antigen-experienced repertoire that shifted only slightly toward naive after ART.

The immunoSEQ hsTCRB v3.0 assay was used at survey level resolution to sequence the TRB variable region. A depth of roughly 35,000-55,000 T-cell genomes per sample was targeted for TRB sequencing. An Illumina MiSeq with a v3 150-cycle kit was used to sequence the pooled TRB libraries. Per the authors' processing: Repertoire analysis was run in R within a reproducible Nextflow workflow that covered QC, data transformation and analysis. LymphoSeq2, an R package for exploring AIRR-Seq data, was used to implement custom analyses. After excluding several samples that yielded fewer than 5000 total TRB sequences, under 200 HIV repertoires remained for analysis. Of the roughly 180 retained HIV repertoires, 59 were collected before and around 130 after ART initiation. Each repertoire was downsampled to 5000 TRB nucleotide sequences, and summary statistics were averaged across 100 downsampling iterations. TRB sequences were retained for analysis only if CDR3 regions of at least seven amino acids were present. Two measures captured diversity: a Shannon entropy-derived clonality score and the Gini coefficient. Repertoire networks linked the top 5000 CDR3 amino acid sequences whenever two sequences differed by an edit distance of one. Antigen specificity groups and MHC restriction were predicted for TRB CDR3 amino acid sequences with GLIPH2. Known CMV, EBV, HIV or tissue antigen associations were flagged by matching CDR3 amino acid sequences against VDJdb and McPAS-TCR. Pre-ART, post-ART and control groups were compared with Wilcoxon signed-rank tests and Holm-Bonferroni correction. The table comes from immuneACCESS by way of TCRdb, which keeps in-frame sequences with V and J called. Part of the clones is missing from these tables; in studies checked, under half for an unresolved V gene and the rest for unknown reasons. V, J and clone size are those of that table, while D and trimming were read from the DNA. Here the sample has about 24,000 clones; roughly 83% occur a single time. Roughly 15% of the sample lies in the top ten.

This clone was counted a single time. The antigen this receptor binds is unknown. There are no base qualities to consult, and no much larger clone falls within one base. The CDR3 sequence holds 16 residues, the cysteine and phenylalanine included. Only the CDR3 portion is preserved as DNA: 48 bases, with reading frame beginning at the first base. V was cut back by 4 bases and J by 6 bases, leaving a gap of 18 bases between them. Looking up the germline V gene (reference sequence) yields CDR1 MNHEY and CDR2 SMNVEV. Participants were included only if at least one PBMC sample before ART initiation and at least two post-ART samples were available. Every participant with HIV received treatment in the United States of America. Before DNA extraction, cryopreserved samples containing about 1-11 million PBMC were thawed and washed. At the time of the earliest PBMC sample for each participant with HIV, ages ranged from roughly 23 to 60 years. Each participant contributed PBMC samples from 1-4 timepoints before ART initiation and 2-8 timepoints after ART initiation, with a median of 7 samples. Serial HIV viral load, CD4+ T-cell count, ART history and demographic data were obtained for every participant. A Qiagen kit on a QIAcube was used to extract genomic DNA from unsorted PBMC, with samples processed in batches of 12.

Sequencing used unsorted PBMCs, obtained approximately 4.5 years after starting antiretroviral therapy. The sequence is built from TRBV27 and TRBJ2-2; the D region may be TRBD1 or TRBD2, each matching 6 bases equally. The TCR sequence derives from a man younger than 40 with HIV. The CDR3 amino acid sequence is: CASSSPPVGGAGELFF. The nucleotide sequence is TGTGCCAGCAGTTCCCCTCCCGTGGGGGGCGCCGGGGAGCTGTTTTTT.